Listed below are T cell receptor beta chains from one sample, sequenced in a study of patients and donors after allogeneic stem cell transplantation. TCRdb called the RT-PCR reads again in MiXCR, with one record for every CDR3 protein. The data contain fewer than 500,000 distinct CDR3 sequences, under 20% of them singletons. Material: blood, either unsorted or a sorted T cell fraction (not recorded which). The receptor set was obtained from a human donor who was either an allogeneic HSCT recipient or a stem cell or donor lymphocyte infusion donor (not recorded which). It is not recorded whose cells these are; they may come from a transplant donor. Both conserved end residues are part of each CDR3.

v_call: TRBV29-1
j_call: TRBJ1-1
cdr3_aa: CSVRVGGGTEAFF

v_call: TRBV5-1
j_call: TRBJ2-5
cdr3_aa: CASSLYGTGQETQYF

v_call: TRBV20-1
j_call: TRBJ2-7
cdr3_aa: CSARDSDSVYEQYF

v_call: TRBV6-2/TRBV6-3
j_call: TRBJ2-3
cdr3_aa: CASTPGLLSLTDTQYF

v_call: TRBV20-1
j_call: TRBJ2-2
cdr3_aa: CSAPDRGHVGTGELFF

v_call: TRBV12-3/TRBV12-4
j_call: TRBJ1-4
cdr3_aa: CASRVRDSNEKLFF

v_call: TRBV4-1
j_call: TRBJ1-2
cdr3_aa: CASSQDNDRVANYGYTF

v_call: TRBV12-3/TRBV12-4
j_call: TRBJ2-3
cdr3_aa: CASSRAGGGTDTQYF

v_call: TRBV29-1
j_call: TRBJ2-1
cdr3_aa: CSVGTRSYNEQFF

v_call: TRBV10-3
j_call: TRBJ2-2
cdr3_aa: CAISVWEGAPAGELFF

v_call: TRBV30
j_call: TRBJ2-2
cdr3_aa: CAWSGTGELFF

v_call: TRBV3-1
j_call: TRBJ1-1
cdr3_aa: CASSQARSAEAFF

v_call: TRBV29-1
j_call: TRBJ2-6
cdr3_aa: CSDRDRALRANVLTF

v_call: TRBV7-9
j_call: TRBJ2-7
cdr3_aa: CASSARQAPYEQYF

v_call: TRBV24-1
j_call: TRBJ1-2
cdr3_aa: CATSDPGEGYGYTF

v_call: TRBV20-1
j_call: TRBJ2-3
cdr3_aa: CSAKGSTDTQYF

v_call: TRBV5-1
j_call: TRBJ1-6
cdr3_aa: CASSLESGMSSPLHF

v_call: TRBV5-8
j_call: TRBJ2-1
cdr3_aa: CASSYGQLNNEQFF

v_call: TRBV5-3
j_call: TRBJ2-1
cdr3_aa: CARSLEYSSYNEQFF

v_call: TRBV7-9
j_call: TRBJ2-3
cdr3_aa: CASSLHQTSSDTQYF

v_call: TRBV20-1
j_call: TRBJ2-7
cdr3_aa: CSASGLAGTSGEQYF

v_call: TRBV2
j_call: TRBJ1-5
cdr3_aa: CASSEGGTAPHSNQPQHF

v_call: TRBV2
j_call: TRBJ1-1
cdr3_aa: CAQGQKKNEAFF

v_call: TRBV14
j_call: TRBJ1-2
cdr3_aa: CASSQESGNYGYTF

v_call: TRBV20-1
j_call: TRBJ1-5
cdr3_aa: CSARQTTDSNQPQHF

v_call: TRBV12-3/TRBV12-4
j_call: TRBJ2-7
cdr3_aa: CASSLERGYEQYF

v_call: TRBV4-1
j_call: TRBJ1-3
cdr3_aa: CASSQRVQGSSGNTIYF

v_call: TRBV12-3/TRBV12-4
j_call: TRBJ1-2
cdr3_aa: CASSPLEGQLYGYTF

v_call: TRBV4-1
j_call: TRBJ2-2
cdr3_aa: CASSQDPAGVANTGELFF

v_call: TRBV7-2
j_call: TRBJ2-3
cdr3_aa: CASSARSGGAGTDTQYF

v_call: TRBV7-7
j_call: TRBJ2-3
cdr3_aa: CASSRDWGALDTQYF

v_call: TRBV25-1
j_call: TRBJ1-1
cdr3_aa: CASSVKTNTEAFF

v_call: TRBV7-6
j_call: TRBJ2-1
cdr3_aa: CASSDPGTSSYNEQFF

v_call: TRBV12-3/TRBV12-4
j_call: TRBJ1-1
cdr3_aa: CASSLVHPGEAFF

v_call: TRBV5-1
j_call: TRBJ2-7
cdr3_aa: CASSTRQGTHEQYF

v_call: TRBV24-1
j_call: TRBJ2-1
cdr3_aa: CATRGTSGVHNEQFF

v_call: TRBV6-1
j_call: TRBJ2-3
cdr3_aa: CASRLGLAVSADTQYF

v_call: TRBV5-6
j_call: TRBJ2-7
cdr3_aa: CASSLRAGSLLYEQYF

v_call: TRBV5-1
j_call: TRBJ2-5
cdr3_aa: CASSPDRGQGTQYF

v_call: TRBV7-2
j_call: TRBJ1-1
cdr3_aa: CASSARGQHTEAFF

v_call: TRBV4-1
j_call: TRBJ2-3
cdr3_aa: CASSQTRLLDTQYF

v_call: TRBV4-1
j_call: TRBJ2-2
cdr3_aa: CASSQVAGVTGELFF

v_call: TRBV27
j_call: TRBJ1-1
cdr3_aa: CASSGLGGMNTEAFF

v_call: TRBV12-3/TRBV12-4
j_call: TRBJ2-1
cdr3_aa: CASIPPQGAGNEQFF

v_call: TRBV14
j_call: TRBJ2-2
cdr3_aa: CASSQASGVTGELFF

v_call: TRBV24-1
j_call: TRBJ2-5
cdr3_aa: CATSAGRTQYF

v_call: TRBV5-1
j_call: TRBJ2-1
cdr3_aa: CASSLPEGSYNEQFF

v_call: TRBV14
j_call: TRBJ1-1
cdr3_aa: CASSQAGGPPNTEAFF

v_call: TRBV4-3
j_call: TRBJ1-1
cdr3_aa: CASSPVYQGTEAFF